The next 27 T cell receptor beta chains were all read from a single sample in a study of beta chain features in type 1 diabetes. The authors reverse transcribed all of the isolated RNA, so sequencing captured expressed TCRB transcripts. Sequencing was performed with immunoSEQ multiplex PCR; in TCRdb, only in-frame clones are kept and a portion is missing. In the table there are about 220,000 clones, approximately 10% of which are singletons. The sample taken for sequencing was central memory CD4+ T cells from blood. The receptors derive from a man in his late teens or twenties in good health.

This clone was detected a few times. The chain employs TRBV11-2 and TRBJ2-1; D remains ambiguous. The V gene lost 1 base and the J gene lost 4 bases, with 14 bases spanning the gap. There are 16 residues in the CDR3. Germline V gene lookup returns CDR1 SGHAT and CDR2 FQNNGV. CDR3 in DNA: TGTGCCAGCAGCTTAGGTCCTATATCCCCATACAATGAGCAGTTCTTC. It translates to CASSLGPISPYNEQFF.

This clone has only a few counts. V and J are TRBV30 and TRBJ2-5; D is possibly TRBD2 (6 bases). The CDR3 has 15 residues. V was pared by 1 base and J by 4 bases, with 16 bases between. The germline gives CDR1 GTSNPN, CDR2 SVGIG (reference sequence). CDR3 sequence (DNA): TGTGCCTGGAGTGGGAGGGGAGGATGGGTAGAGACCCAGTACTTC. Translation: CAWSGRGGWVETQYF.

V gene TRBV11-2 combines with J gene TRBJ2-1, with D unclear. This CDR3 contains 13 residues. Trimming pared 2 bases from V and 9 bases from J, leaving 11 bases between. CDR1 and CDR2 (germline): SGHAT, FQNNGV. The CDR3 nucleotides read TGTGCCAGCAGCTTAACCGGGCGGCCTGAGCAGTTCTTC. This gives the protein CASSLTGRPEQFF.

This rearrangement joins TRBV30 to TRBJ1-4, with TRBD1 identical over 7 bases. Germline values: CDR1 GTSNPN, CDR2 SVGIG (reference sequence). This CDR3 is 14 amino acids long. The J segment lost 3 bases and the V segment lost 2 bases, leaving 3 bases of the junction unmatched. CDR3 in amino acids: CAWSRGQSNEKLFF. The CDR3 nucleotides are TGTGCCTGGAGTAGGGGACAGTCTAATGAAAAACTGTTTTTT.

This clone was found a few times. This chain joins TRBV6-5 and TRBJ2-1, with 7 bases identical to TRBD2. This CDR3 contains 13 residues. Germline loops: CDR1 MNHEY, CDR2 SVGAGI. With 5 bases clipped from V and 7 bases from J, the junction kept 5 bases outside the gene matches. CDR3 sequence: CASSVGRWNEQFF. Written as DNA, the CDR3 is TGTGCCAGCAGTGTCGGGAGGTGGAATGAGCAGTTCTTC.

This chain uses TRBV5-1 with TRBJ2-7; D is unresolved. Germline V gene sequence: CDR1 SGHRS, CDR2 YFSETQ. V gave up 0 bases and J gave up 0 bases, with 10 bases separating them. This CDR3 comprises 15 residues. The CDR3 loop reads CASSLEPATSYEQYF. CDR3 in DNA: TGCGCCAGCAGCTTGGAGCCAGCCACCTCCTACGAGCAGTACTTC.

The sample holds a few counts of this clone. The CDR3 nucleotides read TGTGCCAGCACCCTAATAGCGGGAGCCTACAATGAGCAGTTCTTC. Translation: CASTLIAGAYNEQFF. The chain employs TRBV6-1 and TRBJ2-1; TRBD2 matches at 9 bases. Germline CDR1 is MNHNS and CDR2 is SASEGT. V shed 7 bases and J 2 bases; nucleotides not matched to a gene: 6. The CDR3 totals 15 residues.

Many counts were recorded for this clone. The rearrangement joins TRBV7-9 to TRBJ2-1; D not certain. Trimming stripped 2 bases from V and 0 bases from J, with 5 bases between. CDR1 and CDR2 (germline): SEHNR, FQNEAQ (reference sequence). This CDR3 contains 14 residues. CDR3 nucleotides: TGTGCCAGCAGCTTAAAGAGCTCCTACAATGAGCAGTTCTTC. Amino acids: CASSLKSSYNEQFF.

In its sample, this clone was seen a few times. This sequence joins TRBV6-6 and TRBJ2-5, with a weak D call TRBD2 (5 bases). Between the trimmed V and J ends, which lost 5 bases and 2 bases, there was a span of 15 bases. Germline V gene data show CDR1 as MNHNY and CDR2 as SVGAGI (reference sequence). The CDR3 length is 15 residues. CDR3 DNA: TGTGCCAGCAGTGGAGGAGTGGCGGCTCAAGAGACCCAGTACTTC. Its translation: CASSGGVAAQETQYF.

The chain couples TRBV7-2 to TRBJ2-5; D is possibly TRBD1 or TRBD2 (5 bases each). The CDR3 loop spans 17 amino acids. The germline V gene has CDR1 SGHTA and CDR2 FQGNSA. The V gene lost 5 bases and the J gene lost 4 bases, with 23 bases spanning the gap. This chain's CDR3 is CASSTRTGTILGETQYF. As DNA, the CDR3 is TGTGCCAGCAGCACGAGAACCGGGACGATTCTGGGAGAGACCCAGTACTTC.

The chain combines TRBV7-2 with TRBJ2-5, with D possibly being TRBD1 (6 bases). This CDR3 spans 14 amino acids. In germline, CDR1 is SGHTA, CDR2 FQGNSA. V was cut by 1 base and J by 5 bases, with 11 bases left in between. The CDR3 bases are TGTGCCAGCAGCTTAGACAGGGCGGCCGAGACCCAGTACTTC. Its protein is CASSLDRAAETQYF. Drawing the rest from reference TRBV7-2 and TRBJ2-5, the complete variable domain is GAGVSQSPSNKVTEKGKDVELRCDPISGHTALYWYRQSLGQGLEFLIYFQGNSAPDKSGLPSDRFSAERTGGSVSTLTIQRTQQEDSAVYLCASSLDRAAETQYFGPGTRLLVL.

CDR3 in amino acids: CSVAVLAGVGWSNEQFF. In nucleotides, the CDR3 is TGCAGCGTTGCGGTACTAGCGGGAGTGGGTTGGAGCAATGAGCAGTTCTTC. The chain recombines TRBV29-1 with TRBJ2-1, with TRBD2 matching over 11 bases. Germline CDR1 and CDR2: SQVTM and ANQGSEA. This CDR3 spans 17 amino acids. J was trimmed by 6 bases and V by 4 bases; bases with no gene match: 14.

The chain has TRBV5-4 and TRBJ2-1, with D hard to call. The germline gives CDR1 SGHNT, CDR2 YYREEE (reference sequence). V gave up 4 bases and J gave up 0 bases, with 11 bases separating them. This CDR3 comprises 15 residues. CDR3: CASSAYRSSYNEQFF. The DNA for the CDR3 is TGTGCCAGCAGCGCCTACCGGAGCTCCTACAATGAGCAGTTCTTC.

This clone has just a few counts. The chain joins TRBV29-1 to TRBJ2-5; 7 bases are a match to TRBD2. The tail of the sequence fits TRBJ2-7 better, so the J call may be wrong. Germline assignment: CDR1 SQVTM and CDR2 ANQGSEA. CDR3 size: 14 residues. This chain's CDR3 is CSSYGEGGSDEQYF. The CDR3 DNA reads as TGCAGCTCCTACGGTGAGGGCGGGAGCGACGAGCAGTACTTC.

This clone occurred a few times. This chain joins TRBV7-2 and TRBJ2-2; 10 bases are shared with TRBD2. The germline V gene has CDR1 SGHTA and CDR2 FQGNSA. After removal of 0 bases from V and 1 base from J, the junction contained 5 bases not matched to a gene. The CDR3 loop spans 18 amino acids. The CDR3 DNA is TGTGCCAGCAGCTTAGCCCCTGGACTAGCGGAGAACACCGGGGAGCTGTTTTTT. It translates to CASSLAPGLAENTGELFF.

This chain connects TRBV6-5 to TRBJ2-7, with 7 bases identical to TRBD1. CDR1 and CDR2 (germline): MNHEY, SVGAGI. Losses at the gene ends were 6 bases for V and 0 bases for J; bases not matched to a gene: 5. This CDR3 spans 14 amino acids. As DNA, the CDR3 is TGTGCCAGCAGACGGACAGGAAGCTCCTACGAGCAGTACTTC. This gives the protein CASRRTGSSYEQYF.

In its sample, this clone was seen a few times. The rearrangement links TRBV30 to TRBJ1-3; TRBD1 is a possible D gene (5 bases). Trimming left V 4 bases short and J 4 bases short, with 20 bases between. The CDR3 extends over 16 amino acids. Germline assignment: CDR1 GTSNPN and CDR2 SVGIG (reference sequence). The CDR3 spells CAWTPGIGGTGNTIYF. In DNA, the CDR3 is TGTGCCTGGACCCCGGGGATCGGGGGGACGGGAAACACCATATATTTT.

The V call is TRBV11-3, the J call TRBJ2-1; perhaps TRBD1 as D (5 bases). The CDR3 consists of 14 residues. The germline V gene encodes CDR1 SGHNT and CDR2 YENEEA. Trimming took 2 bases from V and 0 from J, leaving 5 bases between them. The CDR3 nucleotides are TGTGCCAGCAGCTTAAGGGGCTCCTACAATGAGCAGTTCTTC. As protein: CASSLRGSYNEQFF.

This clone has more than one count but fewer than ten. This chain joins TRBV28 and TRBJ2-5; D not resolved. The tail of the sequence fits TRBJ2-7 better, so the J call may be wrong. The germline CDR1 and CDR2 sequences are MDHEN and SYDVKM. The CDR3 loop spans 13 amino acids. The CDR3 DNA is TGTGCCAGCTTGAGGCGCACCGCCTACGAGCAGTACTTC. The encoded protein is CASLRRTAYEQYF.

This clone was seen at least ten times. The chain links TRBV10-3 to TRBJ2-1, with D tentatively TRBD2 (6 bases). Germline V gene lookup returns CDR1 ENHRY and CDR2 SYGVKD. This CDR3 has 15 residues. Trimming took 3 bases from V and 6 from J, leaving 15 bases between them. The CDR3 DNA sequence: TGTGCCATCAGTGAAGGAGGGACCCTATCCAATGAGCAGTTCTTC. Protein: CAISEGGTLSNEQFF.

This clone was detected a few times. The chain has TRBV11-2 and TRBJ2-2; TRBD2 matches at 10 bases. The germline gives CDR1 SGHAT, CDR2 FQNNGV. This CDR3 comprises 15 residues. With V trimmed by 5 bases and J by 11 bases, 11 bases remained unmatched. In nucleotides, the CDR3 is TGTGCCAGCAGCCTATCGCGACTAGCGGGTACAGAGCTGTTTTTT. This codes for CASSLSRLAGTELFF.

This clone was seen a few times. The rearrangement uses TRBV4-2 and TRBJ2-6; no definite D call. The CDR3 covers 18 residues. Germline values: CDR1 LGHNA, CDR2 YNFKEQ. V lost 0 bases to trimming and J lost 0 bases, with 12 bases between them. The CDR3 spells CASSQDGRTNSGANVLTF. In nucleotides, the CDR3 is TGTGCCAGCAGCCAAGATGGGCGCACGAACTCTGGGGCCAACGTCCTGACTTTC.

This clone was counted between two and nine times. This sequence joins TRBV28 and TRBJ2-7; 11 nucleotides agree with TRBD2. CDR3 size: 16 residues. The germline gives CDR1 MDHEN, CDR2 SYDVKM. Germline trimming cut 6 bases from V and 6 bases from J; bases unmatched to any gene: 13. The CDR3 nucleotides read TGTGCCAGCAGGGAGACTAGCGGGATGAGAAGGGGCGAGCAGTACTTC. As protein: CASRETSGMRRGEQYF.

This clone occurred a few times. The V call is TRBV11-2, the J call TRBJ2-7; weak D call: TRBD1 (6 bases). The CDR3 extends over 14 amino acids. Germline CDR1 SGHAT, CDR2 FQNNGV. V gave up 6 bases and J gave up 5 bases, with 17 bases separating them. The CDR3 nucleotides are TGTGCCAGCAGTCAAATCAGGGGTGACCACGAGCAGTACTTC. It is translated as CASSQIRGDHEQYF. The full variable domain, completed using reference TRBV11-2 and TRBJ2-7, is EAGVAQSPRYKIIEKRQSVAFWCNPISGHATLYWYQQILGQGPKLLIQFQNNGVVDDSQLPKDRFSAERLKGVDSTLKIQPAKLEDSAVYLCASSQIRGDHEQYFGPGTRLTVT.

The sample holds a few counts of this clone. V gene TRBV4-2 combines with J gene TRBJ2-1; D may be TRBD1 or TRBD2 (5 bases each). Trimming pared 0 bases from V and 2 bases from J, leaving 11 bases between. This CDR3 comprises 16 residues. The germline CDR1 and CDR2 sequences are LGHNA and YNFKEQ. Here the CDR3 reads CASSQDGTLTYNEQFF. The CDR3 DNA sequence: TGTGCCAGCAGCCAAGATGGGACCCTTACCTACAATGAGCAGTTCTTC.

This chain joins TRBV5-1 and TRBJ2-6; D unresolved. V gave up 5 bases and J gave up 4 bases, with 7 bases separating them. The CDR3 spans 13 residues. Germline V CDR1 and CDR2: SGHRS, YFSETQ. The CDR3 sequence is CASSYSGANVLTF. The DNA of the CDR3 is TGCGCCAGCAGTTACTCCGGGGCCAACGTCCTGACTTTC.

Note on this clone: Other nucleotide sequences in the sample specify the same CDR3. The chain employs TRBV10-3 and TRBJ1-5, with D possibly TRBD1 on 5 matching bases. Per germline, CDR1 ENHRY and CDR2 SYGVKD. The V end lost 3 bases, the J end lost 7 bases, and 16 bases lay between the germline ends. The CDR3 spans 15 residues. CDR3 nucleotides: TGTGCCATCAGTGAAGGACAAGGCTTGGGCCAGCCCCAGCATTTT. Translated: CAISEGQGLGQPQHF.